The entry that follows covers one T cell receptor beta chain sequence. In the authors' workflow: Amplification with reference gene primers provided the estimates of nucleated cell counts. Only in-frame clones appear in the TCRdb table, and some are missing; sequencing was by immunoSEQ multiplex PCR. D and trimming were read from the DNA, whereas the V and J calls and clone size are those reported in that table. The sample holds about 440,000 clones, approximately 90% seen once. These data are taken from a study of blood T cell repertoires in COVID-19. The sequence was obtained from a young woman with acute COVID-19. What was sequenced was PBMCs or T cells enriched from blood (not recorded which).

CDR3 nucleotide sequence: TGTGCCAGCAGCAATGGGCCCCAAAGGGGCTATGGCTACACCTTC. The encoded protein is CASSNGPQRGYGYTF. The J gene is TRBJ1-2, the V gene TRBV27, with D possibly being TRBD1 (5 bases). Deletions cut 6 bases from V and 4 bases from J, with 18 bases between. Germline V gene data show CDR1 as MNHEY and CDR2 as SMNVEV (reference sequence). This CDR3 has 15 amino acids.